These 24 T cell receptor beta chains were all obtained from the same sample, sequenced in a study of beta chain features in type 1 diabetes listed by TCRdb under 2018. Receptor amplification or capture employed the immunoSEQ multiplex PCR assay. The entire amount of isolated RNA was reverse transcribed using the High Capacity cDNA Reverse Transcription Kit, so the sequenced TCRB transcripts were expressed ones. TCRdb stores this immuneACCESS table with in-frame sequences only. Part of the clones is absent; in the studies checked, under half of the shortfall reflects unresolved V genes, and no reason is known for the rest. The sample profile shows hundreds of thousands of clones; 13% of them were found once. Of the sample, approximately 0.022% is held by the ten largest clones. Overall study results and their limits: Type 1 diabetes patients showed a moderate but significant shortening of TCRB CDR3 length in all four CD4+ subsets.

The antigens for these receptors are not known. Sequenced: naive CD4+ T cells from blood. The sample's cell subset or site label, decoded: true naive CD4+ T cells. These receptors all stem from a man aged 18 to 29 with type 1 diabetes.

This clone showed up just a few times. The chain employs TRBV5-1 and TRBJ2-5; no clear D. Trimming took off 4 bases at V and 2 bases at J, with 12 bases between the two ends. The CDR3 loop spans 14 amino acids. Germline CDR1 and CDR2: SGHRS and YFSETQ. CDR3 in DNA: TGCGCCAGCAGCCCTTTGGGCAGTCAAGAGACCCAGTACTTC. The encoded protein is CASSPLGSQETQYF. Based on the CDR3 plus reference TRBV5-1 and TRBJ2-5, the full variable domain is KAGVTQTPRYLIKTRGQQVTLSCSPISGHRSVSWYQQTPGQGLQFLFEYFSETQRNKGNFPGRFSGRQFSNSRSEMNVSTLELGDSALYLCASSPLGSQETQYFGPGTRLLVL.

This clone was found a few times. The chain carries TRBV6-5 and TRBJ1-5; D uncertain. Trimming removed 6 bases from V and 0 bases from J, with 6 bases in between. Germline assignment: CDR1 MNHEY and CDR2 SVGAGI. The CDR3 is 13 amino acids. Here the CDR3 reads CASRRSSNQPQHF. CDR3 nucleotides: TGTGCCAGCAGGCGTAGTAGCAATCAGCCCCAGCATTTT.

The chain has TRBV2 and TRBJ1-2; D is undetermined. Germline V CDR1 and CDR2: SNHLY, FYNNEI. This CDR3 is built from 11 residues. V lost 2 bases and J lost 6, with 4 bases in between. DNA of the CDR3: TGTGCCAGCAGTGAAATAGATGGCTACACCTTC. Protein product: CASSEIDGYTF. Full variable domain (outside the CDR3, taken from reference TRBV2 and TRBJ1-2): EPEVTQTPSHQVTQMGQEVILRCVPISNHLYFYWYRQILGQKVEFLVSFYNNEISEKSEIFDDQFSVERPDGSNFTLKIRSTKLEDSAMYFCASSEIDGYTFGSGTRLTVV.

This clone was seen only a few times. CDR3 coding DNA: TGTGCCTTGTCAGGGGGCGGAGAAGCTTTCTTT. Protein: CALSGGGEAFF. The chain recombines TRBV2 with TRBJ1-1, with 8 bases aligning to TRBD1. V was clipped by 11 bases and J by 8 bases; unmatched bases: 7. The germline CDR1 and CDR2 sequences are SNHLY and FYNNEI. This CDR3 contains 11 residues.

This clone was found a few times. This chain joins TRBV2 and TRBJ2-7, with D perhaps TRBD1 (6 bases). Per germline, CDR1 SNHLY and CDR2 FYNNEI. This CDR3 contains 14 residues. Trimming removed 4 bases from V and 2 bases from J, with 12 bases in between. CDR3 bases: TGTGCCAGCAGTGGGGATACAGGGCCCTACGAGCAGTACTTC. Its protein product is CASSGDTGPYEQYF.

The chain carries TRBV27 and TRBJ1-1, with D possibly being TRBD1 (5 bases). The CDR3 loop spans 12 amino acids. The germline V and J ends were trimmed by 5 bases and 11 bases, with 15 bases remaining between them. CDR1 and CDR2 (germline): MNHEY, SMNVEV (reference sequence). In nucleotides, the CDR3 is TGTGCCAGCAGTGGGGACCCACGGAGGGCTTTCTTT. Protein: CASSGDPRRAFF.

The chain links TRBV25-1 to TRBJ2-7; D call uncertain. This CDR3 comprises 14 residues. Trimming stripped 2 bases from V and 1 base from J, with 9 bases between. Germline V lookup: CDR1 MGHDK, CDR2 SYGVNS. In nucleotides, the CDR3 is TGTGCCAGCAGTGAACTGACACCTTCCTACGAGCAGTACTTC. Residues: CASSELTPSYEQYF.

This clone was picked up a small number of times. This chain joins TRBV30 and TRBJ2-3; the D gene is possibly TRBD2 (5 bases). The V and J ends lost 3 bases and 5 bases respectively, with 9 bases between them. The CDR3 runs to 12 residues. The germline CDR1 and CDR2 sequences are GTSNPN and SVGIG (reference sequence). The CDR3 nucleotides read TGTGCCTGGAGACCCGAGGGAGATACGCAGTATTTT. Protein sequence: CAWRPEGDTQYF.

In its sample, this clone was seen a few times. The chain is built from TRBV7-2 and TRBJ1-2; 12 bases match TRBD1. The CDR3 consists of 18 residues. CDR1 is SGHTA and CDR2 is FQGNSA in the germline V gene. Losses at the gene ends were 5 bases for V and 8 bases for J; bases not matched to a gene: 18. The CDR3 DNA reads as TGTGCCAGCAGCCCCGGCGGGGGACAGGGGGCGCGATCGCGCGGCTACACCTTC. Translation gives CASSPGGGQGARSRGYTF.

This clone came up a few times. This rearrangement joins TRBV30 to TRBJ2-5; unclear D gene. Trimming removed 4 bases at V and 9 bases at J, with 12 bases between. Germline CDR1 and CDR2: GTSNPN and SVGIG (reference sequence). This CDR3 has 11 amino acids. CDR3 residues: CAWTALDAQYF. The CDR3 DNA sequence: TGTGCCTGGACGGCCCTTGACGCCCAGTACTTC.

V gene TRBV19 combines with J gene TRBJ2-4, with TRBD2 matching 7 bases. This CDR3 region has 18 residues. The trim removed 3 bases at V and 1 base at J, leaving 12 bases unmatched. Per the germline V gene, CDR1 is LNHDA and CDR2 is SQIVND (reference sequence). This CDR3 reads CASSIDPPGGMAKNIQYF. CDR3 bases: TGTGCCAGTAGTATTGATCCCCCCGGGGGGATGGCCAAAAACATTCAGTACTTC. The full variable domain, rest sourced from reference TRBV19 and TRBJ2-4, is DGGITQSPKYLFRKEGQNVTLSCEQNLNHDAMYWYRQDPGQGLRLIYYSQIVNDFQKGDIAEGYSVSREKKESFPLTVTSAQKNPTAFYLCASSIDPPGGMAKNIQYFGAGTRLSVL.

The genes are TRBV4-2 and TRBJ2-7; D gene uncertain. V was cut by 4 bases and J by 5 bases, with 15 bases left in between. The V gene's germline CDR1 is LGHNA and CDR2 YNFKEQ. The CDR3 loop spans 14 amino acids. CDR3 coding DNA: TGTGCCAGCAGCCCCGCCCTAGATCGCGACGAGCAGTACTTC. It codes for CASSPALDRDEQYF.

This clone was detected a few times. V usage is TRBV29-1 and J usage is TRBJ1-5; TRBD1 matches 8 bases. The CDR3 is 14 residues long. The V gene end was trimmed by 4 bases and the J gene end by 7 bases; junction bases not matched to a gene: 9. Germline V lookup: CDR1 SQVTM, CDR2 ANQGSEA. The CDR3 region is CSVGTGFTDQPQHF. In DNA, the CDR3 is TGCAGCGTTGGGACAGGGTTTACGGACCAGCCCCAGCATTTT.

This clone was seen a few times. The gene calls are TRBV6-5 and TRBJ1-6; 7 bases match TRBD1. The CDR3 length is 14 residues. Germline assignment: CDR1 MNHEY and CDR2 SVGAGI. The J segment lost 5 bases and the V segment lost 7 bases, leaving 5 bases of the junction unmatched. Written as DNA, the CDR3 is TGTGCCAGCAATAACAGGGGAGATAATTCACCCCTCCACTTT. Protein sequence: CASNNRGDNSPLHF.

This clone was found a few times. The chain has TRBV15 and TRBJ2-3; unclear D gene. Per the germline V gene, CDR1 is LNHNV and CDR2 is YYDKDF (reference sequence). Trimming removed 3 bases at V and 6 bases at J, with 16 bases between. The CDR3 extends over 15 amino acids. CDR3 DNA: TGTGCCACCAGCAGGCTACTCCCCTCCTCCGATACGCAGTATTTT. Encoded protein: CATSRLLPSSDTQYF.

Only a few counts were recorded for this clone. This chain links TRBV15 with TRBJ1-2; D is unclear. From germline, CDR1 is LNHNV and CDR2 YYDKDF (reference sequence). Trimming stripped 5 bases from V and 6 bases from J, with 13 bases between. The CDR3 has 13 amino acids. Here the CDR3 reads CATSDHLINGYTF. CDR3 DNA sequence: TGTGCCACCAGCGACCACTTAATCAATGGCTACACCTTC.

The chain uses TRBV9 and TRBJ1-4; no clear D gene. V lost 0 bases, J lost 0 bases, and 15 bases lay in between. Per germline, CDR1 SGDLS and CDR2 YYNGEE. The CDR3 extends over 18 amino acids. DNA for the CDR3: TGTGCCAGCAGCGTAGGATCCCCCCGCCCCGCAACTAATGAAAAACTGTTTTTT. Protein product: CASSVGSPRPATNEKLFF. Combining the CDR3 with reference TRBV9 and TRBJ1-4 gives the whole variable domain DSGVTQTPKHLITATGQRVTLRCSPRSGDLSVYWYQQSLDQGLQFLIQYYNGEERAKGNILERFSAQQFPDLHSELNLSSLELGDSALYFCASSVGSPRPATNEKLFFGSGTQLSVL.

The chain links TRBV18 to TRBJ2-5; D possibly corresponds to TRBD1 (6 bases). Deletions cut 2 bases from V and 2 bases from J, with 12 bases between. The CDR3 loop spans 15 amino acids. Germline CDR1 is KGHSH and CDR2 is LQKENI. DNA for the CDR3: TGTGCCAGCTCACCAAATAGAGGGGGACAAGAGACCCAGTACTTC. The encoded protein is CASSPNRGGQETQYF.

This clone appeared many times. The sample has other DNA sequences that encode this CDR3 too. The rearrangement joins TRBV29-1 to TRBJ2-3, with unresolved D. CDR1 is SQVTM and CDR2 is ANQGSEA in the germline V gene. V dropped 3 bases and J dropped 6 bases, with 4 bases sitting between them. This CDR3 is 10 amino acids long. In DNA, the CDR3 is TGCAGCGTTGAGGCGGATACGCAGTATTTT. Translating gives CSVEADTQYF.

The chain combines TRBV27 with TRBJ2-1; 7 positions agree with TRBD2. The J segment lost 8 bases and the V segment lost 3 bases, leaving 10 bases of the junction unmatched. The CDR3 sequence is 15 residues long. Looked up from germline, CDR1 is MNHEY and CDR2 is SMNVEV (reference sequence). The CDR3 DNA reads as TGTGCCAGCAGTTTCGAACCGACTAGCAGGCATGAGCAGTTCTTC. This sequence encodes CASSFEPTSRHEQFF.

This clone was observed a few times. The chain couples TRBV28 to TRBJ2-1; a possible D gene is TRBD2 (6 bases). Germline-derived CDR1 and CDR2 are MDHEN and SYDVKM. V was cut by 6 bases and J by 7 bases, with 13 bases left in between. There are 13 residues in the CDR3. Written as DNA, the CDR3 is TGTGCCAGCAGGTGGAGGGTCCGAAATGAGCAGTTCTTC. Protein sequence: CASRWRVRNEQFF.

The V call is TRBV4-1, the J call TRBJ1-2; D might be TRBD1 (5 bases). Between the trimmed V and J ends, which lost 1 base and 7 bases, there was a span of 13 bases. The CDR3 totals 14 residues. The germline gives CDR1 MGHRA, CDR2 YSYEKL. The chain's CDR3 is CASSQVRGRTGYTF. In DNA form, the CDR3 reads TGCGCCAGCAGCCAAGTTAGGGGCAGGACTGGCTACACCTTC.

The chain joins TRBV7-3 to TRBJ2-1; no firm D call. The CDR3 runs 13 residues. Germline CDR1 reads SGHTA; CDR2 reads FQGTGA. V was clipped by 4 bases and J by 8 bases, with 12 bases between them. The CDR3 loop reads CASSSPMSDEQFF. The CDR3 DNA follows: TGTGCCAGCAGCTCCCCAATGTCGGATGAGCAGTTCTTC.

This clone was recorded once. J is TRBJ1-1 and V is TRBV27; 8 nucleotides align to TRBD1. Per the germline V gene, CDR1 is MNHEY and CDR2 is SMNVEV (reference sequence). The CDR3 contains 14 residues. Unmatched junction bases numbered 3, after V lost 6 bases and J lost 0 bases. This CDR3 reads CASSKTGVNTEAFF. The DNA for the CDR3 is TGTGCCAGCAGCAAGACAGGGGTGAACACTGAAGCTTTCTTT.